This T cell receptor (beta chain) was retrieved from a study of metastatic and nonmetastatic thyroid tumors. Whole-study context: It was across blood and tumor or nodule tissue from malignant and benign thyroid patients that repertoires were compared.

The CDR3 has 13 amino acids. With 4 bases removed from V and 0 bases from J, the gap between germline ends came to 5 bases. Germline values: CDR1 LGHDT, CDR2 YNNKEL (reference sequence). Study results and limitations: TCR beta diversity was reportedly significantly higher in malignant thyroid tumors than benign nodules, in blood and tumor.

With MiXCR, TCRdb called clones anew from the PCR reads. The sample records around 31,000 clones, 20% to 25% being singletons. Thyroid surgery was performed in patients who had received no treatment beforehand. This clone was counted many times. Its antigen is unidentified. This chain connects TRBV3-1 to TRBJ2-3; D uncertain. Sequencing used tumor tissue. The origin of this receptor is a male donor with papillary thyroid cancer or a benign thyroid nodule (not recorded which). Some clones in this sample may be carry-over from other donors' samples. The DNA of the CDR3 is TGTGCCAGCAGCCCCGTCAGCACAGATACGCAGTATTTT. Amino acid sequence: CASSPVSTDTQYF.